What follows are 9 T cell receptor beta chains derived from one specimen sequenced in a study of neurological immune-mediated disorders. TCRdb re-called the 5' RACE reads through MiXCR, storing one row per CDR3 protein. The sample includes 55,000 to 75,000 distinct CDR3 sequences, over 9.5% of them seen just once. Sequenced: PBMCs. The receptors originated from a woman aged 60-70 years with HTLV-1-associated myelopathy (HAM/TSP).

This clonotype was picked up many times. The chain combines TRBV6-5 with TRBJ1-5, with TRBD1 identical over 7 bases. The CDR3 has 18 residues. V lost 5 bases, J lost 2 bases, and 15 bases stayed unmatched. CDR1 is MNHEY, CDR2 SVGAGI, per germline. The CDR3 loop reads CASSPLGPTGKGNQPQHF. CDR3 nucleotides: TGTGCCAGCAGTCCCCTAGGCCCGACAGGGAAGGGCAATCAGCCCCAGCATTTT.

At least ten counts were recorded for this clonotype. V gene TRBV9 combines with J gene TRBJ2-3; 8 nucleotides align to TRBD2. The CDR3 has 17 residues. CDR1 and CDR2 (germline): SGDLS, YYNGEE. V gave up 0 bases and J gave up 0 bases; unmatched junction bases: 6. As DNA, the CDR3 is TGTGCCAGCAGCGTAGAGGGCAGCGGGGGAAGCACAGATACGCAGTATTTT. Translating gives CASSVEGSGGSTDTQYF. The entire variable domain, with the rest obtained from reference TRBV9 and TRBJ2-3, is as follows: DSGVTQTPKHLITATGQRVTLRCSPRSGDLSVYWYQQSLDQGLQFLIQYYNGEERAKGNILERFSAQQFPDLHSELNLSSLELGDSALYFCASSVEGSGGSTDTQYFGPGTRLTVL.

In its sample, this clonotype was seen many times. V and J are TRBV20-1 and TRBJ2-3; D is undetermined. Trimming cost V 0 bases and J 2 bases, with 15 bases left between them. Germline CDR1 is DFQATT and CDR2 is SNEGSKA (reference sequence). The CDR3 sequence is 16 residues long. As DNA, the CDR3 is TGCAGTGCTAGAGATCTTCCGGGCCCATTCACAGATACGCAGTATTTT. This encodes CSARDLPGPFTDTQYF.

This clonotype was seen a few times. The V gene is TRBV15, the J gene TRBJ2-7; TRBD1 agrees at 7 bases. Germline V gene data show CDR1 as LNHNV and CDR2 as YYDKDF (reference sequence). J lost 1 base, V lost 6 bases, and 15 bases had no gene match. There are 17 residues in the CDR3. The CDR3 nucleotides are TGTGCCACCAGTTGGGATAGAAACAGGGGTCGGTCCTACGAGCAGTACTTC. Translated, it gives CATSWDRNRGRSYEQYF. The full variable domain, in which reference TRBV15 and TRBJ2-7 provide the parts outside the CDR3, is DAMVIQNPRYQVTQFGKPVTLSCSQTLNHNVMYWYQQKSSQAPKLLFHYYDKDFNNEADTPDNFQSRRPNTSFCFLDIRSPGLGDTAMYLCATSWDRNRGRSYEQYFGPGTRLTVT.

This clonotype occurred many times. This rearrangement joins TRBV3-1 to TRBJ2-3, with 13 bases matching TRBD2. After removal of 0 bases from V and 4 bases from J, the junction contained 4 bases not matched to a gene. This CDR3 has 17 amino acids. CDR1 and CDR2 (germline): LGHDT, YNNKEL (reference sequence). The CDR3 is CASSQDWTSGSPDTQYF. CDR3 in DNA: TGTGCCAGCAGCCAAGATTGGACTAGCGGGAGCCCAGATACGCAGTATTTT.

This clonotype was counted ten times or more. The chain links TRBV14 to TRBJ1-1; possibly TRBD1 for D (6 bases). The length of the CDR3 is 13 residues. The V gene lost 3 bases and the J gene lost 6 bases, with 11 bases spanning the gap. Germline V gives CDR1 SGHDN, CDR2 FVKESK. The CDR3 here is CASSHRDNPEAFF. The CDR3 coding sequence is TGTGCCAGCAGCCACCGGGACAACCCTGAAGCTTTCTTT.

This chain joins TRBV2 and TRBJ1-1, with 7 bases matching TRBD1. Trimming at V came to 4 bases and at J to 5 bases, leaving 4 bases not matched to a gene. The CDR3 is 13 amino acids. Germline CDR1 reads SNHLY; CDR2 reads FYNNEI. The CDR3 sequence is CASSGQGWTEAFF. The DNA of the CDR3 is TGTGCCAGCAGTGGACAGGGTTGGACTGAAGCTTTCTTT.

This clonotype occurred many times. The CDR3 loop is CASSYSGREDIQYF. CDR3 sequence (DNA): TGCGCCAGCAGCTATAGCGGGAGGGAGGACATTCAGTACTTC. The chain employs TRBV5-1 and TRBJ2-4; 11 bases are a match to TRBD2. CDR3 size: 14 residues. The V gene's germline CDR1 is SGHRS and CDR2 YFSETQ. The V and J ends lost 3 bases and 8 bases, in that order; junction bases with no gene match: 4.

A few counts support this clonotype. V gene TRBV20-1 combines with J gene TRBJ2-1; the D gene is possibly TRBD2 (5 bases). Germline V gene lookup returns CDR1 DFQATT and CDR2 SNEGSKA (reference sequence). V was clipped by 5 bases and J by 7 bases, with 15 bases between them. CDR3 size: 13 residues. DNA for the CDR3: TGCAGTGCTGGACTCCCTCAGGCTAATGAGCAGTTCTTC. Translated, it gives CSAGLPQANEQFF.